The 12 T cell receptor beta chains below were found in one sample sequenced in a study of radiation and T cells in renal cell carcinoma. Clones were read by immunoSEQ multiplex PCR, and TCRdb kept only the in-frame ones, dropping some. The sample shows roughly 82,000 clones, roughly nine tenths of them seen only once. Noted time point: blood 4 weeks post-SBRT, at nephrectomy. Treatment of the sample: 15 Gy SBRT to primary tumor, nephrectomy 4 weeks later. The sample here was blood, taken from a patient whose treatment included radiotherapy and nephrectomy. The source is a woman between 65 and 79 years old with renal cell carcinoma.

By share, this clone ranks as medium-sized (0.01 to 0.1%). The rearrangement links TRBV7-6 to TRBJ2-1; 12 bases are a match to TRBD2. This CDR3 contains 17 residues. Germline V gene sequence: CDR1 SGHVS, CDR2 FNYEAQ. The V segment lost 3 bases and the J segment 2 bases; nucleotides outside the gene matches: 5. The CDR3 sequence: CASSFASGGVPYNEQFF. The CDR3 DNA reads as TGTGCCAGCAGCTTTGCTAGCGGGGGGGTACCCTACAATGAGCAGTTCTTC.

The chain carries TRBV28 and TRBJ1-5, with a possible D match to TRBD1 (6 bases). The ends were cut back, 10 bases at V and 0 bases at J, with 13 bases in the middle. CDR1 is MDHEN and CDR2 is SYDVKM in the germline V gene. CDR3 length: 14 residues. DNA of the CDR3: TGTGCCATCCGGGGGCTTTATAGCAATCAGCCCCAGCATTTT. This sequence encodes CAIRGLYSNQPQHF.

This chain links TRBV7-2 with TRBJ2-7; possible D gene TRBD2, 6 bases. The V end lost 5 bases, the J end lost 3 bases, and 8 bases lay between the germline ends. The CDR3 is made up of 12 amino acids. From germline, CDR1 is SGHTA and CDR2 FQGNSA. The chain's CDR3 is CASSAGSYEQYF. The CDR3 region has the DNA TGTGCCAGCAGCGCCGGGAGCTACGAGCAGTACTTC.

This chain links TRBV19 with TRBJ1-2; 7 nucleotides match TRBD1. Germline V gene lookup returns CDR1 LNHDA and CDR2 SQIVND (reference sequence). There are 12 residues in the CDR3. V trimming: 9 bases; J trimming: 4 bases; junction bases outside the gene matches: 5. The CDR3 loop reads CASSGDSYGYTF. Here the CDR3 DNA reads TGTGCCAGCTCAGGGGACAGCTATGGCTACACCTTC.

The CDR3 reads CASSTTGQRYNEQFF. The CDR3 nucleotides read TGTGCCAGTAGTACCACGGGACAACGTTACAATGAGCAGTTCTTC. This chain joins TRBV19 and TRBJ2-1, with D maybe TRBD1 (6 bases). The CDR3 consists of 15 residues. V was clipped by 4 bases and J by 4 bases, with 14 bases between them. CDR1 is LNHDA and CDR2 is SQIVND in the germline V gene (reference sequence).

This clone was seen only once. The genes are TRBV5-4 and TRBJ2-3; D not resolved. The germline gives CDR1 SGHNT, CDR2 YYREEE (reference sequence). CDR3 length equals 12 residues. V was shortened by 4 bases and J by 6 bases, with 9 bases between the two germline ends. The CDR3 nucleotides read TGTGCCAGCAGCGCCCCGTTGGATACGCAGTATTTT. Residues: CASSAPLDTQYF.

This chain joins TRBV4-3 and TRBJ2-3; TRBD1 is a possible D gene (5 bases). Germline CDR1 is LGHNA and CDR2 is YSLEER. V gave up 0 bases and J gave up 0 bases, with 10 bases separating them. The CDR3 runs to 16 residues. The CDR3 DNA is TGCGCCAGCAGCCAAGATCATCGACAGAGCACAGATACGCAGTATTTT. Protein product: CASSQDHRQSTDTQYF.

The sample holds one count of this clone. The chain has TRBV19 and TRBJ1-1, with TRBD1 matching 9 bases. Germline values: CDR1 LNHDA, CDR2 SQIVND (reference sequence). CDR3 length: 13 residues. With V trimmed by 8 bases and J by 5 bases, 6 bases remained unmatched. CDR3: CASWGDRVTEAFF. The DNA for the CDR3 is TGTGCCAGTTGGGGGGACAGGGTGACTGAAGCTTTCTTT.

This chain joins TRBV5-6 and TRBJ1-2, with D possibly being TRBD1 (5 bases). Germline-derived CDR1 and CDR2 are SGHDT and YYEEEE. The CDR3 totals 15 residues. V lost 0 bases, J lost 4 bases, and 13 bases lay in between. DNA of the CDR3: TGTGCCAGCAGCTTGGTTGGCGACAGTGGCTATGGCTACACCTTC. Translating it yields CASSLVGDSGYGYTF.

This clone showed up just a few times. V is TRBV6-1 and J is TRBJ1-1; no definite D call. CDR1 is MNHNS, CDR2 SASEGT, per germline. Trimming pared 4 bases from V and 2 bases from J, leaving 11 bases between. This CDR3 region has 14 residues. DNA of the CDR3: TGTGCCAGCAGTGTCGCAGTTATTAACACTGAAGCTTTCTTT. Encoded protein: CASSVAVINTEAFF.

The rearrangement uses TRBV27 and TRBJ2-1; 7 bases fit TRBD1. The V gene end was trimmed by 6 bases and the J gene end by 10 bases; junction bases not matched to a gene: 9. The CDR3 covers 13 residues. Germline values: CDR1 MNHEY, CDR2 SMNVEV (reference sequence). DNA of the CDR3: TGTGCCAGCAGGCACGCACAGGGGAACGAGCAGTTCTTC. Translating gives CASRHAQGNEQFF.

This clone was picked up a small number of times. The identical CDR3 is also encoded by other nucleotide sequences in the sample. V is TRBV16 and J is TRBJ1-1, with D perhaps TRBD1 (6 bases). Germline lookup yields CDR1 KGHSY and CDR2 FQNENV. The CDR3 is 13 residues long. Trimming removed 4 bases from V and 1 base from J, with 7 bases in between. CDR3 region: CASSLRGNTEAFF. As DNA, the CDR3 is TGTGCCAGCAGCCTCAGGGGGAACACTGAAGCTTTCTTT.